These T cell receptor beta chains were read from a single sample in a study of OX40 agonist ivuxolimab in advanced cancers. Here immunoSEQ multiplex PCR was the method, and the copy in TCRdb shows in-frame clones only, minus some. The data contain about 30,000 clones, 90% of them singletons. The starting material was CD4+ or CD8+ T cells sorted from blood, obtained in a trial of the OX40 agonist ivuxolimab. The receptor set was obtained from an adult with an advanced solid tumor such as melanoma, head and neck, liver or kidney cancer. Both conserved end residues are part of each CDR3. A D gene is named only where the DNA matches it firmly. A row's size may be missing; if present it is once, few, many or a size class.

abundance	v_gene	j_gene	d_gene	CDR3nt	CDR3aa
-	TRBV5-4	TRBJ2-7	TRBD2	TGTGCCAGCAGCTTCAAAGGACTAGGAACTTTATACGAGCAGTACTTC	CASSFKGLGTLYEQYF
-	TRBV18	TRBJ1-5	-	TGTGCCAGCTCACCTTTCGACAACCCCAATCAGCCCCAGCATTTT	CASSPFDNPNQPQHF
-	TRBV6-5	TRBJ1-1	TRBD1	TGTGCCAGCAGAGACCGAGGCAGGGGGCTTTCTGAAGCTTTCTTT	CASRDRGRGLSEAFF
-	TRBV6-1	TRBJ1-2	-	TGTGCCAGCAGCCTAACCGTTAGCCGGCGTGAGGGCTACACCTTC	CASSLTVSRREGYTF
-	TRBV27	TRBJ2-1	TRBD2	TGTGCCAGCAGCCCCAGGACTAGCGAGATTTTTAATGAGCAGTTCTTC	CASSPRTSEIFNEQFF
-	TRBV28	TRBJ2-7	TRBD2	TGTGCCAGCAGTCTAGCGGGCCTTACCTACGAGCAGTACTTC	CASSLAGLTYEQYF
-	TRBV9	TRBJ2-7	TRBD2	TGTGCCAGCAGCGTCGGGGGAGGGGACTACGAGCAGTACTTC	CASSVGGGDYEQYF
medium-sized	TRBV7-2	TRBJ2-7	TRBD1	TGTGCCAGCAGCCCGGGACAGGGATACGAGCAGTACTTC	CASSPGQGYEQYF
few	TRBV29-1	TRBJ1-1	TRBD1	TGCAGCGGAGGACAGGGACGCCCTCCCGCTGAAGCTTTCTTT	CSGGQGRPPAEAFF
-	TRBV11-3	TRBJ2-7	TRBD2	TGTGCCAGCAGCTTAGACGGTAGCGGGAACGAGCAGTACTTC	CASSLDGSGNEQYF
-	TRBV4-2	TRBJ2-7	-	TGTGCCAGCAGCCTTCCCGGCCCCGAGCAGTACTTC	CASSLPGPEQYF
-	TRBV11-2	TRBJ2-7	-	TGTGCCAGCAGCTTAGGGCAGTCCTACGAGCAGTACTTC	CASSLGQSYEQYF
-	TRBV27	TRBJ2-7	TRBD2	TGTGCCAGTTGGACGGGAGGGTCCGAGCAGTACTTC	CASWTGGSEQYF